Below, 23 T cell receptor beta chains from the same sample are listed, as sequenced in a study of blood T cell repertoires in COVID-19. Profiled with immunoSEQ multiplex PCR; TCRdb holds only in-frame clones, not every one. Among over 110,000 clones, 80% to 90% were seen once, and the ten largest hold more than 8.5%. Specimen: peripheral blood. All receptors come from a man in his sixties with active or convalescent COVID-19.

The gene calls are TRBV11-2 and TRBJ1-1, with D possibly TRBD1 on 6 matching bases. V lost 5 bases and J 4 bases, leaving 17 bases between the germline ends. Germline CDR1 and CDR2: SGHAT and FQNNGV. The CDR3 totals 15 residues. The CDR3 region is CASSPKQGRGTEAFF. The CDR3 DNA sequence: TGTGCCAGCAGCCCGAAACAGGGTAGGGGCACTGAAGCTTTCTTT.

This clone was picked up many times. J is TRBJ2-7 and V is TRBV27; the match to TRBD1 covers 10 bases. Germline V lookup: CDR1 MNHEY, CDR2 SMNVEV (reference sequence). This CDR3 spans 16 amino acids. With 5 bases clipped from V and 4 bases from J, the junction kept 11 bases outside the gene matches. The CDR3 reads CASSRDRTGGSYEQYF. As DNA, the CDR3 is TGTGCCAGCAGTAGAGACCGGACAGGGGGATCTTACGAGCAGTACTTC.

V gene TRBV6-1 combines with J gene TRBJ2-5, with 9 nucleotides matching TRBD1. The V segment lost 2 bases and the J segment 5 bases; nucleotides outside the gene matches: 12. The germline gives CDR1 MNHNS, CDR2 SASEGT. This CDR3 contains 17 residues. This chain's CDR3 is CASSEFSGQGRRETQYF. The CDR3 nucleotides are TGTGCCAGCAGTGAATTCAGTGGACAGGGGCGACGGGAGACCCAGTACTTC.

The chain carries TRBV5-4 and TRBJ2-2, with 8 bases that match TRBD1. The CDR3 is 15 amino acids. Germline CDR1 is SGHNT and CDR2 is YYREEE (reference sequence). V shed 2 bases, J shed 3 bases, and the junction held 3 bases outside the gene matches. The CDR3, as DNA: TGTGCCAGCAGCTTACAGGGGGGATACACCGGGGAGCTGTTTTTT. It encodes CASSLQGGYTGELFF.

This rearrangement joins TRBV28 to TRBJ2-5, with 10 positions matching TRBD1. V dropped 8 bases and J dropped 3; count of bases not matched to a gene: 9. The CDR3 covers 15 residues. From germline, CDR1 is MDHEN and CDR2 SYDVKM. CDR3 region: CASETRDRGEETQYF. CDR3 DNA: TGTGCCAGCGAGACTCGGGACAGGGGAGAAGAGACCCAGTACTTC. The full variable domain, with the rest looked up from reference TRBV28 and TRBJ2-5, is DVKVTQSSRYLVKRTGEKVFLECVQDMDHENMFWYRQDPGLGLRLIYFSYDVKMKEKGDIPEGYSVSREKKERFSLILESASTNQTSMYLCASETRDRGEETQYFGPGTRLLVL.

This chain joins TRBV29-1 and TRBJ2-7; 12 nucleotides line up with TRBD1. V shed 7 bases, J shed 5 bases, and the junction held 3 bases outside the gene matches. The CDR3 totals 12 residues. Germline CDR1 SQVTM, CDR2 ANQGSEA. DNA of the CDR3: TGCAGCGGGGGACAGGGGGCGAACGAGCAGTACTTC. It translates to CSGGQGANEQYF.

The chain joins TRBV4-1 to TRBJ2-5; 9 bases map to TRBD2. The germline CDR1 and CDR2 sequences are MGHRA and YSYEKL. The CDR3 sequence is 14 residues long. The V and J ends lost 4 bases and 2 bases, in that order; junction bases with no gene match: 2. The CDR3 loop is CASSLAGAQETQYF. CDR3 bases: TGCGCCAGCAGCCTAGCGGGGGCTCAAGAGACCCAGTACTTC.

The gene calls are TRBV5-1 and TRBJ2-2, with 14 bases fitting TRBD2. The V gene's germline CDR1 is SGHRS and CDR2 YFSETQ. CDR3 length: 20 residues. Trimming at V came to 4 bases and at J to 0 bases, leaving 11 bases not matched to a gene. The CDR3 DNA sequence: TGCGCCAGCAGCGAGCCGATAGGGACTAGCGGGAGTGCGAACACCGGGGAGCTGTTTTTT. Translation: CASSEPIGTSGSANTGELFF.

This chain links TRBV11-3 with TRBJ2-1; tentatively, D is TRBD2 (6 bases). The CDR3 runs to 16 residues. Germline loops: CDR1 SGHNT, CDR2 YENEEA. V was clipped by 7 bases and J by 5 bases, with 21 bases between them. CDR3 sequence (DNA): TGTGCCAGCACCAAAAGCTTGGCGGGGACCAACAATGAGCAGTTCTTC. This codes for CASTKSLAGTNNEQFF. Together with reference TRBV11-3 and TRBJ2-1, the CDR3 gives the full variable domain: EAGVVQSPRYKIIEKKQPVAFWCNPISGHNTLYWYLQNLGQGPELLIRYENEEAVDDSQLPKDRFSAERLKGVDSTLKIQPAELGDSAVYLCASTKSLAGTNNEQFFGPGTRLTVL.

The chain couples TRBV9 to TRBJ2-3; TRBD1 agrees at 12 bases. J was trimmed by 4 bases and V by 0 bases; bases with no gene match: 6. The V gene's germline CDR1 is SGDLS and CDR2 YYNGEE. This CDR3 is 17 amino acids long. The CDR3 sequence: CASSVGVGTGGPDTQYF. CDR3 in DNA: TGTGCCAGCAGCGTAGGAGTTGGGACAGGGGGCCCAGATACGCAGTATTTT.

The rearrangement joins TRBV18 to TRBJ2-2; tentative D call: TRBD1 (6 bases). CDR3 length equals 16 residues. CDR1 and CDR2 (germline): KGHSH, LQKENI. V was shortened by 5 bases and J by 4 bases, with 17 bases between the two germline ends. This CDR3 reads CASSTRDTYPTGELFF. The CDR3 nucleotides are TGTGCCAGCTCAACCCGGGACACCTATCCCACCGGGGAGCTGTTTTTT.

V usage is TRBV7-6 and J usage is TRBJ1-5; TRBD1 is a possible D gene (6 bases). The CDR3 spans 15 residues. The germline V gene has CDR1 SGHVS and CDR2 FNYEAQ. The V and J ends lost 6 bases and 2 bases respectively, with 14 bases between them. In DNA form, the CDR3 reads TGTGCCAGCAGTCAATCGGGACAAGGCAATCAGCCCCAGCATTTT. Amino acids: CASSQSGQGNQPQHF.

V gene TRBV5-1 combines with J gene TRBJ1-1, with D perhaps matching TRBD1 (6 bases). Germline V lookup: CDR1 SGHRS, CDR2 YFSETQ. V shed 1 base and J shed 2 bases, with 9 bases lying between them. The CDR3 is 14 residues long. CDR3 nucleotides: TGCGCCAGCAGCTTGCCCGGGACAAACACTGAAGCTTTCTTT. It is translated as CASSLPGTNTEAFF.

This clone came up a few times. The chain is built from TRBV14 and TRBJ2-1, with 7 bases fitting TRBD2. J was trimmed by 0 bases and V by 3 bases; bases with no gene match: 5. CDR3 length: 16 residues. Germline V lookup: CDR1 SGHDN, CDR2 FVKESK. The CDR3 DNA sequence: TGTGCCAGCAGCCACCCTAGCGGACTCTCCTACAATGAGCAGTTCTTC. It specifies CASSHPSGLSYNEQFF.

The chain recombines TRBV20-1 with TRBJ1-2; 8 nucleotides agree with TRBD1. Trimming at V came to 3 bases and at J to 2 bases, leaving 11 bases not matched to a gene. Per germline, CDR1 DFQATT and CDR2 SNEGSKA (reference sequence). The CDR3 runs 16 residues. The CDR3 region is CSASSMIGQGNYGYTF. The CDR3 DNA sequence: TGCAGTGCTAGTTCCATGATAGGACAGGGAAACTATGGCTACACCTTC.

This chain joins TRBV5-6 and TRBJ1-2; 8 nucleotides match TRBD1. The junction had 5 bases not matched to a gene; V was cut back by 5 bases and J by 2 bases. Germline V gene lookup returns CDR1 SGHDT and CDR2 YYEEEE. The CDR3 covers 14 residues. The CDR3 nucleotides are TGTGCCAGCAGGAGGACAGGGAACAACTATGGCTACACCTTC. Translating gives CASRRTGNNYGYTF.

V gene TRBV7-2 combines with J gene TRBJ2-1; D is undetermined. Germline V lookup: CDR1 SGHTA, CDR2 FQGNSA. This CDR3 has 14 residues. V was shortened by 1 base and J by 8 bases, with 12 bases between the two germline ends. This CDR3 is CASSLVVRVHEQFF. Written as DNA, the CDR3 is TGTGCCAGCAGCTTAGTCGTCCGGGTACATGAGCAGTTCTTC.

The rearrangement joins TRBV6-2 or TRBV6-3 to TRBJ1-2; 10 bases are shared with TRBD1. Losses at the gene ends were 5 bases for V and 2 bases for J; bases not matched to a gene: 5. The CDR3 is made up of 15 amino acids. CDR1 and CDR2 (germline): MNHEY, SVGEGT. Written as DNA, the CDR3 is TGTGCCAGCAGTCAAGGGACAGGGGAAAACTATGGCTACACCTTC. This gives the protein CASSQGTGENYGYTF.

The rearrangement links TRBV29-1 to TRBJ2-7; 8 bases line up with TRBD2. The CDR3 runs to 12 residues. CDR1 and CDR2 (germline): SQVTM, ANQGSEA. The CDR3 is CSVGGASGLLEV. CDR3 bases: TGCAGCGTTGGCGGGGCTAGCGGGCTCCTGGAAGTC.

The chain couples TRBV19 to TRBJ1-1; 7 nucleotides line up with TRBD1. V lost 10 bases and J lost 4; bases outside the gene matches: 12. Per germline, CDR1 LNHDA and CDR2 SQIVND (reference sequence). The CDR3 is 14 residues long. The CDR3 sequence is CATTTRQGSTEAFF. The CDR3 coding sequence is TGTGCCACTACGACTCGACAGGGATCCACTGAAGCTTTCTTT. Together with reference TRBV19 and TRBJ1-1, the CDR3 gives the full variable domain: DGGITQSPKYLFRKEGQNVTLSCEQNLNHDAMYWYRQDPGQGLRLIYYSQIVNDFQKGDIAEGYSVSREKKESFPLTVTSAQKNPTAFYLCATTTRQGSTEAFFGQGTRLTVV.

The CDR3 DNA follows: TGTGCCAGCACGCTAGACGGTCTCCTAGGTTGGGACAATGAGCAGTTCTTC. Protein product: CASTLDGLLGWDNEQFF. J is TRBJ2-1 and V is TRBV2, with unresolved D. The CDR3 is made up of 17 amino acids. The V gene lost 7 bases and the J gene lost 5 bases, with 24 bases spanning the gap. Per germline, CDR1 SNHLY and CDR2 FYNNEI.

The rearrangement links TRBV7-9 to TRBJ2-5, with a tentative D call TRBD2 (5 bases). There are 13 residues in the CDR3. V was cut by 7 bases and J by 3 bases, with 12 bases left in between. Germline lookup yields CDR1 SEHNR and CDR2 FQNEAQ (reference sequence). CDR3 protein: CASTPPEEETQYF. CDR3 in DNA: TGTGCCAGCACTCCCCCGGAGGAAGAGACCCAGTACTTC.

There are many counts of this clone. CDR3 in amino acids: CASSLSRVTGELFF. The CDR3 DNA reads as TGTGCCAGCAGTTTATCCAGGGTCACCGGGGAGCTGTTTTTT. V gene TRBV27 combines with J gene TRBJ2-2, with a possible D match to TRBD1 (5 bases). Looked up from germline, CDR1 is MNHEY and CDR2 is SMNVEV (reference sequence). CDR3 length equals 14 residues. Trimming took off 0 bases at V and 4 bases at J, with 6 bases between the two ends.